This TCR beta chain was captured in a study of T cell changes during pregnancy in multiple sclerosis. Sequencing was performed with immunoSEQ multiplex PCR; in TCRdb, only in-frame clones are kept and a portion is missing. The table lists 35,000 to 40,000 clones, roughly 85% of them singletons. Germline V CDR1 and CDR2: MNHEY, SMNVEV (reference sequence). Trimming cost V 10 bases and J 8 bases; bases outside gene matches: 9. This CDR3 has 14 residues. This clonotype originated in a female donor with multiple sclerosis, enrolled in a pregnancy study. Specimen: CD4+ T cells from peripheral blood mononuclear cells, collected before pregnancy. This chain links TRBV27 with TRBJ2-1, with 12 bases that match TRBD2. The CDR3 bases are TGTGCCACCACCCACCGACTAGCGGGAGATGAGCAGTTCTTC. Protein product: CATTHRLAGDEQFF.